This T cell receptor beta chain is drawn from a study of T cell responses to AZD1222 COVID-19 vaccine. General study points: Most donors were white British and more were female, and clonal diversity was possibly underestimated. The study reported that nearly half of spike-specific TCRs target unmutated variant regions. Once two AZD1222 doses were given, Spike-specific TCR breadth and depth went up. The span of vaccine-associated CD4 TCRs extended across spike, with dominance at 160-218 and 743-854.

This CDR3 comprises 15 residues. V dropped 10 bases and J dropped 6; count of bases not matched to a gene: 14. The germline V gene has CDR1 MDHEN and CDR2 SYDVKM. Clones were sequenced by immunoSEQ multiplex PCR, and TCRdb holds only the in-frame ones, with some missing. The sample lists about 120,000 clones; approximately 89% were seen once. As regards this clone: Its antigen remains unidentified.

This specimen consisted of peripheral blood, obtained on day 0 of AZD1222 vaccination. The origin of this receptor is an adult in good health. V and J are TRBV28 and TRBJ1-1; TRBD1 matches 10 bases. The CDR3 here is CATRGMGQGHAEAFF. DNA of the CDR3: TGTGCCACCAGGGGGATGGGACAGGGGCACGCTGAAGCTTTCTTT.